One T cell receptor (beta chain) is described in this entry. The data were produced by immunoSEQ multiplex PCR, yet TCRdb's version contains in-frame clones alone and is incomplete. The sample lists over 350,000 clones, 95% occurring once. This specimen comes from a study of shared T cell receptors in the human thymus. The CDR3 length is 12 residues. Germline V gives CDR1 SGHVT, CDR2 SQSDAQ. Deletions cut 3 bases from V and 0 bases from J, with 2 bases between. The sequence was collected from a human donor. The material sequenced was thymocytes. This chain uses TRBV7-4 with TRBJ1-1; D unresolved. CDR3 region: CASSFLNTEAFF. CDR3 DNA sequence: TGTGCCAGCAGCTTTCTGAACACTGAAGCTTTCTTT.